This is a list of T cell receptor beta chains from one sample in a study of T cells in Graves' hyperthyroidism and ophthalmopathy. TCRdb independently ran MiXCR on the multiplex PCR reads; one entry per CDR3 protein. The sample lists over 45,000 distinct CDR3 sequences; 49% were seen once. Sequencing was performed on peripheral blood or thyroid tissue (not recorded which). The receptors shown here come from a woman aged 50 to 60 with Graves' hyperthyroidism. Each CDR3 is given with its conserved first and last residue. A D gene is named only where the DNA matches it firmly. Not all rows give a size; the values are once, few, many and, for expanded clones, a class.

>TRBV20-1|.|TRBJ1-3|.
TGCAGTGCTAGAGGGAGGGGTCTAGCTGGAAACACCATATATTTT
CSARGRGLAGNTIYF
>TRBV20-1|many|TRBJ2-2|.
TGCAGTGCTAGAGATCCAAGCCTGTACACCGGGGAGCTGTTTTTT
CSARDPSLYTGELFF
>TRBV2|many|TRBJ1-4|TRBD1
TGTGCCAGCAGCCCCCACGGAGCGGGACAGGGAACTGAAAAACTGTTTTTT
CASSPHGAGQGTEKLFF
>TRBV20-1|.|TRBJ2-5|TRBD2
TGCAGTGCGGGGACTAGCGGGAGGGAGACCCAGTACTTC
CSAGTSGRETQYF
>TRBV19|.|TRBJ1-2|.
TGTGCCAGTAGCGATGCGGGGTCCCTCTCCTATGGCTACACCTTC
CASSDAGSLSYGYTF
>TRBV29-1|.|TRBJ2-5|TRBD2
TGCAGCGTTAGGACTAGCGGGAGTGGTCGGCCCAACCAAGAGACCCAGTACTTC
CSVRTSGSGRPNQETQYF
>TRBV24-1|.|TRBJ2-2|.
TGTGCCACCAGGGGGCCAGGGGCGGACACCGGGGAGCTGTTTTTT
CATRGPGADTGELFF
>TRBV7-9|few|TRBJ1-1|TRBD1
TGTGCCAGCAGCTTATCAGGGACAGGGACCACTGAAGCTTTCTTT
CASSLSGTGTTEAFF
>TRBV20-1|many|TRBJ2-3|.
TGCAGTGCTAGAGCTGGAGGGGATACGCAGTATTTT
CSARAGGDTQYF
>TRBV25-1|many|TRBJ2-7|.
TGTGCCAGCGTTAGGGGGGAAGGCGAGCAGTACTTC
CASVRGEGEQYF
>TRBV10-3|.|TRBJ1-2|TRBD1
TGTGCCATCAGGGCCGCAGGGGGCTTCGGCTATGGCTACACCTTC
CAIRAAGGFGYGYTF
>TRBV7-9|.|TRBJ1-2|.
TGTGCCAGCAGCTTAGCCGGGGCCCTCTATGGCTACACCTTC
CASSLAGALYGYTF
>TRBV6-4|many|TRBJ1-1|.
TGTGCCAGCAGTGCGGGGGGTGCGAACACTGAAGCTTTCTTT
CASSAGGANTEAFF
>TRBV20-1|many|TRBJ2-3|.
TGCAGCGGCTGGCGGGGTACGCAGTATTTT
CSGWRGTQYF
>TRBV7-9|.|TRBJ2-1|TRBD2
TGTGCCAGCTGCTTCGGGACTAGCGGGAGCAATGAGCAGTTCTTC
CASCFGTSGSNEQFF
>TRBV10-3|many|TRBJ1-1|.
TGTGCCATCAGTGCATCCGGTAACACTGAAGCTTTCTTT
CAISASGNTEAFF
>TRBV10-3|many|TRBJ2-7|TRBD1
TGTGCCATCAGGACGACAGGGAGTAGCTCCTACGAGCAGTACTTC
CAIRTTGSSSYEQYF
>TRBV12-3/TRBV12-4|.|TRBJ1-4|TRBD1
TGTGCCAGCAGTTCCGGGACAGGGGCTGAAAAACTGTTTTTT
CASSSGTGAEKLFF